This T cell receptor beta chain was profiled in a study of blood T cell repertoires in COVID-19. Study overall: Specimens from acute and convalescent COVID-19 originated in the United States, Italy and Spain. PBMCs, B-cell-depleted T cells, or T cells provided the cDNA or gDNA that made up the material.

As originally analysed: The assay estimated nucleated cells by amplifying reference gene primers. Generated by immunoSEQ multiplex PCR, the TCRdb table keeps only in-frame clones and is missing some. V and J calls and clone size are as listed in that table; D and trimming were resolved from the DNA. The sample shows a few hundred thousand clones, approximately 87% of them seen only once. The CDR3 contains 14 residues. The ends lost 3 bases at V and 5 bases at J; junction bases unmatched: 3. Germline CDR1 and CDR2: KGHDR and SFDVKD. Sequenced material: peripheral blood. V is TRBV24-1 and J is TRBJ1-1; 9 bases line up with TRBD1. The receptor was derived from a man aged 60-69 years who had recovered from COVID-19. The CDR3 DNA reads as TGTGCCACCAGTGATACCGACAGGGGGACTGAAGCTTTCTTT. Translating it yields CATSDTDRGTEAFF.